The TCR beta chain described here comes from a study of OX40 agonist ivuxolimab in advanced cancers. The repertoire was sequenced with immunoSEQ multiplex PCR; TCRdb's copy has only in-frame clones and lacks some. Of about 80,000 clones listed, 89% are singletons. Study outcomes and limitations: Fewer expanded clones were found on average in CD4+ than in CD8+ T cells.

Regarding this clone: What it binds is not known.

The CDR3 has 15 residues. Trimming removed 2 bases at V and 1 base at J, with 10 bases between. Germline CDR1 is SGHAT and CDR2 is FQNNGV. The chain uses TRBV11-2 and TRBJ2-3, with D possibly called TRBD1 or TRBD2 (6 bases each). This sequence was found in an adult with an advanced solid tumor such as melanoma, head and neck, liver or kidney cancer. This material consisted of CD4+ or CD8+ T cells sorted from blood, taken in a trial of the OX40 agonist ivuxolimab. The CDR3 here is CASSLLRGGTDTQYF. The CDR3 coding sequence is TGTGCCAGCAGCTTATTGAGGGGGGGCACAGATACGCAGTATTTT. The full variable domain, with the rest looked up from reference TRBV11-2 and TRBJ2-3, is EAGVAQSPRYKIIEKRQSVAFWCNPISGHATLYWYQQILGQGPKLLIQFQNNGVVDDSQLPKDRFSAERLKGVDSTLKIQPAKLEDSAVYLCASSLLRGGTDTQYFGPGTRLTVL.